The rows below give T cell receptor beta chains drawn from one sample of a study of T-cell memory formation after mild COVID-19. From the 5' RACE reads, TCRdb called clonotypes with MiXCR, one entry per CDR3 protein. This table holds more than 250,000 distinct CDR3 sequences, about 20% found once. Sequences were obtained from PBMCs or a T cell subset sorted from them (not recorded which). These receptors were obtained from a man aged 18 to 30 who had mild COVID-19 (a few samples of this study predate the infection). Cell type and time point are not known. CDR3s include the opening cysteine and the closing phenylalanine or tryptophan. D genes are given only for firm matches. Where a row states a size, it is once, few, many or the class of an expanded clone; other rows omit it.

clone_size	d_call	j_call	v_call	cdr3_aa	cdr3_nt
many	TRBD2	TRBJ2-1	TRBV5-1	CASSPRLAEKNEQFF	TGCGCCAGCAGCCCCAGACTAGCGGAGAAGAATGAGCAGTTCTTC
few	NA	TRBJ1-1	TRBV12-3/TRBV12-4	CASRLNTEAFF	TGTGCCAGCCGTCTTAACACTGAAGCTTTCTTT
few	NA	TRBJ1-1	TRBV2	CASSVVGVAFF	TGTGCCAGCAGTGTTGTGGGAGTAGCTTTCTTT
NA	TRBD1	TRBJ2-5	TRBV6-5	CASSYHRGLGETQYF	TGTGCCAGCAGTTACCACAGGGGGCTCGGAGAGACCCAGTACTTC
few	NA	TRBJ1-4	TRBV27	CASSWRAGHEKLFF	TGTGCCAGCAGTTGGAGGGCAGGTCATGAAAAACTGTTTTTT
NA	NA	TRBJ2-1	TRBV12-3/TRBV12-4	CASSKPPGFEQFF	TGTGCCAGCAGCAAGCCCCCCGGTTTTGAGCAGTTCTTC
many	NA	TRBJ2-1	TRBV6-2/TRBV6-3	CASSYSLEAGYYNEQFF	TGTGCCAGCAGTTACTCACTCGAGGCGGGGTATTACAATGAGCAGTTCTTC
NA	NA	TRBJ1-2	TRBV7-8	CASSLSEASYGYTF	TGTGCCAGCAGCCTTTCCGAGGCGTCCTATGGCTACACCTTC
NA	NA	TRBJ2-5	TRBV7-2	CASSLAPGTRAETQYF	TGTGCCAGCAGCTTAGCGCCCGGGACGAGGGCGGAGACCCAGTACTTC
few	TRBD1	TRBJ1-1	TRBV6-2/TRBV6-3	CASRQGASTEAFF	TGTGCCAGCAGGCAGGGGGCGAGCACTGAAGCTTTCTTT
few	NA	TRBJ1-1	TRBV28	CASSLWNRGATEAFF	TGTGCCAGCAGTTTATGGAACCGGGGCGCCACTGAAGCTTTCTTT
NA	TRBD2	TRBJ2-5	TRBV7-8	CASSLASSGGAWMVAETQYF	TGTGCCAGCAGCTTAGCGAGTAGCGGGGGGGCCTGGATGGTAGCGGAGACCCAGTACTTC
NA	NA	TRBJ1-4	TRBV9	CASSVGRLGLVGEKLFF	TGTGCCAGCAGCGTAGGCAGGTTAGGGTTGGTTGGAGAAAAACTGTTTTTT
few	NA	TRBJ2-2	TRBV7-2	CASSIGGGVHTGELFF	TGTGCCAGCTCCATAGGGGGGGGAGTACACACCGGGGAGCTGTTTTTT
NA	TRBD2	TRBJ2-5	TRBV5-1	CASSLASSGGETQYF	TGCGCCAGCAGCTTGGCATCTAGCGGGGGGGAGACCCAGTACTTC
many	TRBD2	TRBJ2-2	TRBV25-1	CASSDGLAGHTGELFF	TGTGCCAGCAGTGACGGACTAGCGGGCCACACCGGGGAGCTGTTTTTT
few	TRBD1	TRBJ1-6	TRBV15	CATSRDFLDRPHSYNSPLHF	TGTGCCACCAGCAGAGATTTCCTGGACAGGCCGCACTCCTATAATTCACCCCTCCACTTT
few	TRBD2	TRBJ2-5	TRBV30	CAWKPAGGLETQYF	TGTGCCTGGAAGCCAGCGGGGGGGCTAGAGACCCAGTACTTC
many	TRBD2	TRBJ2-3	TRBV6-2/TRBV6-3	CASSYKRGNPWYF	TGTGCCAGCAGTTATAAGCGGGGGAATCCGTGGTATTTT
few	NA	TRBJ2-2	TRBV5-1	CASSLAGGAGELFF	TGCGCCAGCAGCTTGGCAGGAGGGGCCGGGGAGCTGTTTTTT
NA	NA	TRBJ2-2	TRBV2	CASSGSGNTGELFF	TGTGCCAGCAGTGGTTCGGGAAACACCGGGGAGCTGTTTTTT
NA	NA	TRBJ2-3	TRBV12-5	CASALEYAGDTQYF	TGTGCTAGTGCTTTAGAGTACGCAGGGGATACGCAGTATTTT
few	NA	TRBJ2-7	TRBV20-1	CSASRGGQYF	TGCAGTGCTTCGAGGGGGGGGCAGTACTTC
NA	NA	TRBJ2-2	TRBV28	CASSFLIRGTGELFF	TGTGCCAGCAGTTTTCTGATAAGGGGAACAGGGGAGCTGTTTTTT
few	NA	TRBJ2-1	TRBV7-6	CASSPLNGHSYNEQFF	TGTGCCAGCAGCCCCCTAAACGGCCATTCCTACAATGAGCAGTTCTTC
NA	TRBD1	TRBJ1-3	TRBV5-1	CASSLVAGGENTIYF	TGCGCCAGCAGCTTGGTGGCAGGGGGCGAAAACACCATATATTTT
NA	NA	TRBJ1-1	TRBV3-1	CASSQDGARGIWNTEAFF	TGTGCCAGCAGCCAAGACGGGGCCCGGGGGATATGGAACACTGAAGCTTTCTTT
NA	NA	TRBJ1-1	TRBV3-1	CASSQSGRTEAFF	TGTGCCAGCAGCCAATCAGGGCGAACTGAAGCTTTCTTT
few	NA	TRBJ1-2	TRBV10-3	CAITETPGRSGNYGYTF	TGTGCCATCACCGAAACTCCCGGACGGTCTGGGAACTATGGCTACACCTTC
few	NA	TRBJ2-3	TRBV12-3/TRBV12-4	CASRGYTDTQYF	TGTGCCAGCAGGGGGTATACAGATACGCAGTATTTT
many	NA	TRBJ2-1	TRBV24-1	CATSDLGGNSYNEQFF	TGTGCCACCAGTGATTTGGGGGGGAACTCCTACAATGAGCAGTTCTTC
NA	NA	TRBJ2-3	TRBV20-1	CSAPGPGVDTQYF	TGCAGTGCCCCAGGGCCTGGGGTGGATACGCAGTATTTT
few	NA	TRBJ2-2	TRBV7-2	CASSREGELFF	TGTGCCAGCAGCAGAGAGGGGGAGCTGTTTTTT
NA	NA	TRBJ2-5	TRBV9	CASSANQVETQYF	TGTGCCAGCAGCGCGAACCAAGTGGAGACCCAGTACTTC
NA	NA	TRBJ2-5	TRBV4-3	CASSQDPGRRETQYF	TGCGCCAGCAGCCAAGACCCGGGCAGGCGAGAGACCCAGTACTTC
NA	TRBD2	TRBJ2-5	TRBV6-2/TRBV6-3	CASSYRTAGGPKETQYF	TGTGCCAGCAGTTACCGGACCGCGGGGGGCCCGAAGGAGACCCAGTACTTC
NA	TRBD1	TRBJ1-2	TRBV7-9	CASSGGQARWSYTF	TGTGCCAGCAGCGGTGGACAGGCCCGATGGAGCTACACCTTC
many	TRBD1	TRBJ2-2	TRBV7-2	CASSTRGQGHGELFF	TGTGCCAGCAGCACCAGGGGACAGGGGCACGGGGAGCTGTTTTTT
few	NA	TRBJ1-4	TRBV12-3/TRBV12-4	CASSRGPGHPNEKLFF	TGTGCCAGCAGTCGGGGTCCGGGCCACCCTAATGAAAAACTGTTTTTT
NA	NA	TRBJ1-3	TRBV6-5	CASSYGVLSGNTIYF	TGTGCCAGCAGTTATGGGGTTCTTTCAGGAAACACCATATATTTT
few	TRBD1	TRBJ2-3	TRBV7-9	CASSPGTGYTDTQYF	TGTGCCAGCAGCCCCGGGACAGGTTACACAGATACGCAGTATTTT
many	NA	TRBJ1-1	TRBV7-9	CASSSRGTLDTEAFF	TGTGCCAGCAGCTCTCGTGGGACGTTAGACACTGAAGCTTTCTTT
NA	TRBD2	TRBJ2-4	TRBV4-3	CASSRKLATAKNIQYF	TGCGCCAGCAGCCGAAAACTAGCGACAGCCAAAAACATTCAGTACTTC
few	TRBD2	TRBJ2-7	TRBV15	CATSRDSLAGGLYEQYF	TGTGCCACCAGCAGAGACTCCCTAGCGGGGGGCCTGTACGAGCAGTACTTC
NA	NA	TRBJ2-5	TRBV7-2	CASSFVMETQYF	TGTGCCAGCAGCTTTGTGATGGAGACCCAGTACTTC